This note documents a single T cell receptor beta chain sequence. The antigen is not known. The data were obtained in a study of T cells in Graves' hyperthyroidism and ophthalmopathy. Overall study findings and caveats: Progression to ophthalmopathy was predicted a median of roughly seven months early.

This CDR3 spans 14 amino acids. Trimming removed 1 base at V and 6 bases at J, with 13 bases between. Germline assignment: CDR1 SGHKS and CDR2 YYEKEE (reference sequence). The CDR3 regions of TCR beta were amplified from RNA transcripts. Initially, a first-round RT-PCR of the TCR CDR3 employed the HTBI primer set. TCRdb analysed the multiplex PCR reads with MiXCR anew, one entry per CDR3 protein. Among roughly 580,000 distinct CDR3 sequences listed, just over 45% were seen once. The chain employs TRBV5-5 and TRBJ1-2; D not resolved. Sequencing was done on a sample of peripheral blood or thyroid tissue (not recorded which). The sequence came from a woman between 18 and 30 years old with Graves' hyperthyroidism. The CDR3 loop reads CASSLTEASDGYTF. CDR3 DNA sequence: TGTGCCAGCAGCTTGACTGAAGCCTCGGATGGCTACACCTTC.